These 9 T cell receptor beta chains were sequenced from one sample in a study of blood T cell repertoires in COVID-19. Method: immunoSEQ multiplex PCR; TCRdb's copy keeps in-frame clones and lacks some. The table shows 200,000 or so clones, with about 85% occurring only once. Sequencing used peripheral blood. Receptors originate from an elderly woman with COVID-19, enrolled during active disease.

The table lists this clone with a count of one. The chain joins TRBV12-3 or TRBV12-4 to TRBJ1-5; D is perhaps TRBD1 (5 bases). V dropped 5 bases and J dropped 10 bases, with 12 bases sitting between them. This CDR3 spans 12 amino acids. This chain's CDR3 is CASSNLRVPQHF. DNA for the CDR3: TGTGCCAGCAGTAATCTCAGGGTTCCCCAGCATTTT.

The V and J genes are TRBV18 and TRBJ1-1, with no clear D. V was trimmed by 3 bases and J by 2 bases, leaving 7 bases between them. In germline, CDR1 is KGHSH, CDR2 LQKENI. This CDR3 contains 13 residues. CDR3 residues: CASSPLFNTEAFF. CDR3 nucleotide sequence: TGTGCCAGCTCACCCTTATTTAACACTGAAGCTTTCTTT.

The chain joins TRBV4-1 to TRBJ2-6; 8 bases align to TRBD1. The V gene's germline CDR1 is MGHRA and CDR2 YSYEKL. The CDR3 loop spans 17 amino acids. V shed 4 bases and J 2 bases; nucleotides not matched to a gene: 7. CDR3 bases: TGCGCCAGCAGCCTAAGGACAGGGAGGACTGGGGCCAACGTCCTGACTTTC. Its protein product is CASSLRTGRTGANVLTF.

The V and J genes are TRBV6-5 and TRBJ1-4; D gene unclear. This CDR3 comprises 14 residues. Looked up from germline, CDR1 is MNHEY and CDR2 is SVGAGI. The V and J ends lost 7 bases and 8 bases respectively, with 17 bases between them. The DNA for the CDR3 is TGTGCCAGCACTCCACCTTATCAACAGGAAAAACTGTTTTTT. It specifies CASTPPYQQEKLFF.

The chain is built from TRBV14 and TRBJ1-6, with 8 bases fitting TRBD1. J was trimmed by 5 bases and V by 8 bases; bases with no gene match: 5. Germline values: CDR1 SGHDN, CDR2 FVKESK. The CDR3 extends over 14 amino acids. In DNA form, the CDR3 reads TGTGCCAGCGGACAGGGACTCGATAATTCACCCCTCCACTTT. Translation gives CASGQGLDNSPLHF.

This clone came up a few times. This chain links TRBV5-5 with TRBJ1-3; a weak D match, TRBD1 (5 bases). The V end lost 0 bases, the J end lost 0 bases, and 10 bases lay between the germline ends. The CDR3 is 16 amino acids. The germline gives CDR1 SGHKS, CDR2 YYEKEE (reference sequence). CDR3 coding DNA: TGTGCCAGCAGCTTGGCGGGACTCCGCTCTGGAAACACCATATATTTT. Its translation is CASSLAGLRSGNTIYF.

This chain connects TRBV28 to TRBJ1-5, with D maybe TRBD1 (6 bases). Germline loops: CDR1 MDHEN, CDR2 SYDVKM. V was trimmed by 8 bases and J by 3 bases, leaving 23 bases between them. The CDR3 has 17 residues. The CDR3 DNA reads TGTGCCAGCTCCTCCCCCTCCAGGGGCCCCTCCAATCAGCCCCAGCATTTT. Protein sequence: CASSSPSRGPSNQPQHF.

CDR3 region: CASSLIAGGTDTQYF. DNA for the CDR3: TGTGCCAGCAGCCTTATAGCGGGGGGCACAGATACGCAGTATTTT. This chain links TRBV7-2 with TRBJ2-3; 9 bases line up with TRBD2. There are 15 residues in the CDR3. V shed 5 bases and J 1 base; nucleotides not matched to a gene: 4. Germline CDR1 is SGHTA and CDR2 is FQGNSA. Complete variable domain (other parts from reference TRBV7-2 and TRBJ2-3): GAGVSQSPSNKVTEKGKDVELRCDPISGHTALYWYRQSLGQGLEFLIYFQGNSAPDKSGLPSDRFSAERTGGSVSTLTIQRTQQEDSAVYLCASSLIAGGTDTQYFGPGTRLTVL.

The rearrangement uses TRBV27 and TRBJ2-7, with D possibly being TRBD1 (6 bases). V was shortened by 3 bases and J by 3 bases, with 15 bases between the two germline ends. Germline CDR1 is MNHEY and CDR2 is SMNVEV (reference sequence). The CDR3 length is 15 residues. The CDR3 region is CASSLTYGQSYEQYF. The CDR3 DNA is TGTGCCAGCAGTTTGACCTATGGACAGAGCTACGAGCAGTACTTC.